These 7 T cell receptor beta chains came from one sample sequenced in a study of molecular identifiers for immune sequencing clone quantification. MiXCR, applied by TCRdb to the PCR reads, yields one record per CDR3 protein. The repertoire holds 40,000 to 45,000 distinct CDR3 sequences, roughly 19% seen once, with under 1.4% in the top ten. The sequencing input was naive CD8+ T cells from blood, with Jurkat cell RNA spiked in. Indicated subset: FACS-sorted CD8+CD4-CCR7+CD45RA+ naive T cells. Source of these receptors: a human donor in good health. Some libraries in this study had Jurkat cell RNA spiked in.

This clonotype was counted at least ten times. The genes are TRBV5-4 and TRBJ1-1; D is possibly TRBD1 (5 bases). The CDR3 consists of 19 residues. V gave up 1 base and J gave up 13 bases, with 35 bases separating them. Per the germline V gene, CDR1 is SGHNT and CDR2 is YYREEE (reference sequence). DNA for the CDR3: TGTGCCAGCAGCTTGCCTACGTCGGGACTTGGAGCACAAGCCCCCGGTTTTTTCTTT. Translating gives CASSLPTSGLGAQAPGFFF.

This clonotype is medium-sized in the sample. This chain uses TRBV30 with TRBJ2-6, with no clear D. The CDR3 covers 14 residues. CDR1 and CDR2 from the germline V gene are GTSNPN and SVGIG (reference sequence). Trimming removed 3 bases at V and 3 bases at J, with 9 bases between. In nucleotides, the CDR3 is TGTGCCTGGAGCCCAGATGGTGGGGCCAACGTCCTGACTTTC. Translation: CAWSPDGGANVLTF.

This clonotype was detected a few times. A read error is possible here, since a much larger clone lies one base away. The CDR3 ends on some other residue instead of the conserved phenylalanine or tryptophan, so this is likely a read error. The chain combines TRBV19 with TRBJ1-1, with D hard to call. The germline CDR1 and CDR2 sequences are LNHDA and SQIVND (reference sequence). The CDR3 consists of 13 residues. Between the trimmed V and J ends, which lost 9 bases and 0 bases, there was a span of 11 bases. The CDR3 reads CASRDSMNTEAFS. CDR3 nucleotides: TGTGCCAGCCGGGATTCGATGAACACTGAAGCTTTCTCT.

This clonotype was seen many times. The chain carries TRBV7-8 and TRBJ2-3; 9 bases match TRBD1. The CDR3 contains 15 residues. The V gene end was trimmed by 2 bases and the J gene end by 1 base; junction bases not matched to a gene: 1. Germline V lookup: CDR1 SGHVS, CDR2 FQNEAQ. CDR3 bases: TGTGCCAGCAGCTTAAGGGACAGGGGCACAGATACGCAGTATTTT. It encodes CASSLRDRGTDTQYF.

In the case of this clonotype: The junction departs from the called germline gene at one end, perhaps through a read error. The chain couples TRBV7-2 to TRBJ1-1; the D is unclear. The CDR3 is made up of 13 amino acids. The germline V gene has CDR1 SGHTA and CDR2 FQGNSA. CDR3 loop: CASSLGYDKAPRF. Written as DNA, the CDR3 is TGTGCCAGCAGCTTAGGTTACGACAAGGCCCCCCGATTT.

The chain couples TRBV15 to TRBJ2-5; D unclear. V gave up 0 bases and J gave up 3 bases, with 11 bases separating them. This CDR3 has 15 residues. CDR1 is LNHNV, CDR2 YYDKDF, per germline (reference sequence). CDR3 DNA: TGTGCCACCAGCAGAGATATGGCAGGAGAAGAGACCCAGTACTTC. The encoded protein is CATSRDMAGEETQYF.

This clonotype was counted at least ten times. This CDR3 reads CASRHVAQGAFF. The CDR3 DNA follows: TGTGCCAGCAGACACGTGGCCCAAGGAGCTTTCTTT. This sequence joins TRBV6-5 and TRBJ1-1; D remains ambiguous. The CDR3 is 12 amino acids. Germline values: CDR1 MNHEY, CDR2 SVGAGI. With 6 bases removed from V and 10 bases from J, the gap between germline ends came to 15 bases.